The 23 T cell receptor beta chains given below trace back to one sample, sequenced in a study of blood T cells in healthy people across ages. It was with a sample-barcoded 5' primer and a J-beta primer mix that a second PCR of roughly 7 to 11 cycles was run. TCRdb ran MiXCR on the 5' RACE reads and lists one entry per CDR3 protein. The sample shows hundreds of thousands of distinct CDR3 sequences, around half of them seen only once. Sequenced: blood. These receptors originate from a woman aged 60-75 years in good health.

This rearrangement joins TRBV18 to TRBJ1-5; unclear D gene. The V end was cut by 0 bases, the J end by 7 bases, with 4 bases between. Germline V lookup: CDR1 KGHSH, CDR2 LQKENI. CDR3 length equals 12 residues. CDR3 sequence (DNA): TGTGCCAGCTCACCACCGCAACAGCCCCAGCATTTT. Its translation: CASSPPQQPQHF. Complete variable domain (other parts from reference TRBV18 and TRBJ1-5): NAGVMQNPRHLVRRRGQEARLRCSPMKGHSHVYWYRQLPEEGLKFMVYLQKENIIDESGMPKERFSAEFPKEGPSILRIQQVVRGDSAAYFCASSPPQQPQHFGDGTRLSIL.

This clonotype showed up just a few times. This chain's CDR3 is CASSPSLPGEGTNEQFF. The CDR3 bases are TGTGCCAGCTCACCCTCTCTTCCGGGAGAAGGGACTAATGAGCAGTTCTTC. The J gene is TRBJ2-1, the V gene TRBV18, with D perhaps TRBD2 (6 bases). Per germline, CDR1 KGHSH and CDR2 LQKENI. The CDR3 consists of 17 residues. V gave up 3 bases and J gave up 7 bases, with 22 bases separating them.

This clonotype was seen at least ten times. The genes are TRBV7-2 and TRBJ2-4, with 9 bases matching TRBD2. The CDR3 extends over 19 amino acids. Losses at the gene ends were 1 base for V and 5 bases for J; bases not matched to a gene: 15. Per the germline V gene, CDR1 is SGHTA and CDR2 is FQGNSA. The CDR3 DNA reads TGTGCCAGCAGCTTAGTTTTTTTGGGTAGCGGGAGAGAAGAAAACATTCAGTACTTC. This codes for CASSLVFLGSGREENIQYF.

V usage is TRBV7-2 and J usage is TRBJ2-3; a weak D match, TRBD2 (5 bases). V was cut by 5 bases and J by 6 bases, with 12 bases left in between. CDR3 length: 13 amino acids. Germline loops: CDR1 SGHTA, CDR2 FQGNSA. The CDR3 nucleotides read TGTGCCAGCAGCGCACCCGCTAGCGATACGCAGTATTTT. Residues: CASSAPASDTQYF.

The V and J genes are TRBV24-1 and TRBJ1-2, with a possible D match to TRBD1 (5 bases). The CDR3 totals 13 residues. V lost 6 bases and J lost 0, with 7 bases in between. CDR1 is KGHDR and CDR2 is SFDVKD in the germline V gene. The CDR3 region is CATSRGTNYGYTF. The CDR3 coding sequence is TGTGCCACCAGTCGGGGGACTAACTATGGCTACACCTTC.

The chain uses TRBV18 and TRBJ2-7; D remains unclear. This CDR3 spans 13 amino acids. The ends were cut back, 5 bases at V and 7 bases at J, with 15 bases in the middle. Germline CDR1 is KGHSH and CDR2 is LQKENI. CDR3 amino acids: CASSGATVGEQYF. Here the CDR3 DNA reads TGTGCCAGCTCAGGAGCTACGGTGGGGGAGCAGTACTTC.

This chain uses TRBV20-1 with TRBJ2-3; TRBD2 is a possible D gene (6 bases). Trimming took 7 bases from V and 2 from J, leaving 13 bases between them. Germline V gives CDR1 DFQATT, CDR2 SNEGSKA (reference sequence). The CDR3 has 13 amino acids. The CDR3 region is CSGERAPTDTQYF. The CDR3, as DNA: TGCAGTGGAGAGCGGGCCCCCACAGATACGCAGTATTTT.

The chain carries TRBV29-1 and TRBJ1-2; no firm D call. CDR3 length equals 14 residues. The germline V gene has CDR1 SQVTM and CDR2 ANQGSEA. The ends were cut back, 1 base at V and 0 bases at J, with 9 bases in the middle. In DNA, the CDR3 is TGCAGCGTTGAAGGGGTGGGCGCTAACTATGGCTACACCTTC. Encoded protein: CSVEGVGANYGYTF.

The rearrangement uses TRBV29-1 and TRBJ1-1; possibly TRBD1 for D (6 bases). The germline V and J ends were trimmed by 8 bases and 4 bases, with 17 bases remaining between them. The CDR3 loop spans 13 amino acids. Germline V gene lookup returns CDR1 SQVTM and CDR2 ANQGSEA. DNA of the CDR3: TGCAGCTTCTGGCAGGGGTATGGCACTGAAGCTTTCTTT. Translating it yields CSFWQGYGTEAFF.

This clonotype was counted only a few times. J is TRBJ2-1 and V is TRBV20-1; the D gene is possibly TRBD2 (5 bases). The CDR3 length is 11 residues. V was shortened by 6 bases and J by 8 bases, with 11 bases between the two germline ends. Germline loops: CDR1 DFQATT, CDR2 SNEGSKA (reference sequence). CDR3 loop: CSAGSSHEQFF. CDR3 nucleotides: TGCAGTGCGGGGAGTAGCCATGAGCAGTTCTTC.

CDR3 residues: CAISEDSTYNEQFF. In DNA, the CDR3 is TGTGCCATCAGTGAGGACAGTACCTACAATGAGCAGTTCTTC. The V and J genes are TRBV10-3 and TRBJ2-1; maybe TRBD1 (5 bases). CDR1 ENHRY and CDR2 SYGVKD come from the germline V gene. This CDR3 comprises 14 residues. The ends were cut back, 2 bases at V and 2 bases at J, with 7 bases in the middle.

The V gene is TRBV9, the J gene TRBJ1-1; no clear D gene. The CDR3 contains 15 residues. Trimming left V 0 bases short and J 0 bases short, with 9 bases between. The germline gives CDR1 SGDLS, CDR2 YYNGEE. CDR3 coding DNA: TGTGCCAGCAGCGTAGCTGTCAGTGTGAACACTGAAGCTTTCTTT. This translates into CASSVAVSVNTEAFF.

The chain combines TRBV7-9 with TRBJ2-2; 11 nucleotides agree with TRBD2. Germline CDR1 reads SEHNR; CDR2 reads FQNEAQ (reference sequence). V dropped 5 bases and J dropped 2; count of bases not matched to a gene: 4. The CDR3 has 16 amino acids. The CDR3 DNA reads TGTGCCAGCAGCATTAGCGGGAGGGCTAACACCGGGGAGCTGTTTTTT. Residues: CASSISGRANTGELFF.

The chain couples TRBV28 to TRBJ1-1; D is unresolved. This CDR3 comprises 15 residues. The ends were cut back, 1 base at V and 5 bases at J, with 14 bases in the middle. From germline, CDR1 is MDHEN and CDR2 SYDVKM. The CDR3 sequence is CASSLSSKGLTEAFF. The CDR3 DNA reads TGTGCCAGCAGTTTATCCAGTAAAGGGTTAACTGAAGCTTTCTTT.

This chain uses TRBV5-1 with TRBJ2-3; a weak D match, TRBD1 (6 bases). Between the trimmed V and J ends, which lost 2 bases and 6 bases, there was a span of 16 bases. The CDR3 consists of 15 residues. Germline V gives CDR1 SGHRS, CDR2 YFSETQ. CDR3 in amino acids: CASSFSQTRGDTQYF. CDR3 in DNA: TGCGCCAGCAGCTTCTCACAAACGAGGGGGGATACGCAGTATTTT.

This chain connects TRBV5-1 to TRBJ2-5; 9 nucleotides agree with TRBD2. The CDR3 totals 15 residues. With V trimmed by 4 bases and J by 1 base, 5 bases remained unmatched. Germline loops: CDR1 SGHRS, CDR2 YFSETQ. The CDR3 nucleotides are TGCGCCAGCAGCCGTCTAGCGGGGACCCAAGAGACCCAGTACTTC. Translation: CASSRLAGTQETQYF.

This clonotype was seen more than once but under ten times. The V gene is TRBV29-1, the J gene TRBJ2-7; D could derive from TRBD1 or TRBD2 (5 bases each). CDR1 SQVTM and CDR2 ANQGSEA come from the germline V gene. The V end was cut by 2 bases, the J end by 0 bases, with 11 bases between. The CDR3 length is 14 residues. CDR3 loop: CSVEWPGSSYEQYF. The CDR3 nucleotides are TGCAGCGTTGAATGGCCAGGGAGCTCCTACGAGCAGTACTTC.

The chain has TRBV27 and TRBJ2-5; D is perhaps TRBD1 or TRBD2 (5 bases each). Looked up from germline, CDR1 is MNHEY and CDR2 is SMNVEV (reference sequence). V dropped 2 bases and J dropped 11 bases, with 15 bases sitting between them. The CDR3 extends over 13 amino acids. The CDR3: CASSLQGPGEQYF. In DNA form, the CDR3 reads TGTGCCAGCAGTTTACAGGGCCCCGGGGAGCAGTACTTC.

This clonotype has a count of ten or more. The chain is built from TRBV10-3 and TRBJ1-1, with D tentatively TRBD1 (5 bases). Trimming cost V 10 bases and J 4 bases, with 19 bases left between them. This CDR3 is built from 14 residues. Germline V gene lookup returns CDR1 ENHRY and CDR2 SYGVKD. In nucleotides, the CDR3 is TGTGCCACACAGCCCCCGGGGGGGAGCACTGAAGCTTTCTTT. This gives the protein CATQPPGGSTEAFF.

This clonotype appeared a few times. The V call is TRBV28, the J call TRBJ2-7; D remains unclear. Germline V gives CDR1 MDHEN, CDR2 SYDVKM. Trimming stripped 4 bases from V and 2 bases from J, with 15 bases between. CDR3 length equals 15 residues. CDR3 sequence (DNA): TGTGCCAGCAGTTCCGAGCCGAGCATGGCCTACGAGCAGTACTTC. It encodes CASSSEPSMAYEQYF.

The chain couples TRBV20-1 to TRBJ2-7; D gene ambiguous. There are 14 residues in the CDR3. Trimming removed 6 bases from V and 3 bases from J, with 18 bases in between. Germline CDR1 is DFQATT and CDR2 is SNEGSKA (reference sequence). CDR3 sequence reads: CSAPMASGNYEQYF. CDR3 coding DNA: TGCAGTGCCCCCATGGCCTCTGGAAACTACGAGCAGTACTTC.

V usage is TRBV6-2 or TRBV6-3 and J usage is TRBJ2-5; 8 bases align to TRBD1. The last part of the DNA fits TRBJ2-7 better; the J call may be wrong. This CDR3 is 15 amino acids long. CDR1 MNHEY and CDR2 SVGEGT come from the germline V gene. The CDR3 bases are TGTGCCAGCAGTTACCGAGGACAGGGTCCCAACGAGCAGTACTTC. Protein: CASSYRGQGPNEQYF.

This clonotype was seen repeatedly, ten times or more. V is TRBV12-3 or TRBV12-4 and J is TRBJ2-5, with D maybe TRBD1 (6 bases). This CDR3 spans 14 amino acids. The V end was cut by 4 bases, the J end by 9 bases, with 18 bases between. The CDR3 is CASSSQGSWGAQYF. The CDR3 coding sequence is TGTGCCAGCAGTTCCCAGGGGTCATGGGGTGCCCAGTACTTC.